Described below is a single T cell receptor beta chain sequence and its context. Only in-frame clones appear in the TCRdb table, and some are missing; sequencing was by immunoSEQ multiplex PCR. The sample shows fewer than 450,000 clones, 88% of them seen only once. Looked up from germline, CDR1 is SGHAT and CDR2 is FQNNGV. The CDR3 consists of 15 residues. V was clipped by 4 bases and J by 3 bases, with 13 bases between them. Each recovered donor of Cohort 3 presented with two negative PCRs, clearance, or symptom resolution. The data belong to a study of blood T cell repertoires in COVID-19. The J gene is TRBJ1-5, the V gene TRBV11-2, with D tentatively TRBD1 (6 bases). This clonotype was obtained from a woman between 18 and 30 years old who had recovered from COVID-19. Sequenced material: PBMCs or T cells enriched from blood (not recorded which). CDR3 sequence reads: CASSSSRTDNQPQHF. Written as DNA, the CDR3 is TGTGCCAGCAGCTCCTCCCGGACAGACAATCAGCCCCAGCATTTT.